One sample yielded the 8 T cell receptor beta chains listed below, sequenced in a study of cytomegalovirus exposure and HLA in healthy donors. PCR primers comprised 60 Vbeta and 13 Jbeta primers. Clones were read by immunoSEQ multiplex PCR, and TCRdb kept only the in-frame ones, dropping some. Of about 140,000 clones listed, roughly 74% were seen once; the top ten hold 5% to 7.5%. Sequencing was carried out using PBMCs. All receptors derive from a woman aged 40 to 50 in good health and CMV-seropositive.

The chain uses TRBV25-1 and TRBJ2-1; the match to TRBD2 covers 8 bases. This CDR3 spans 16 amino acids. The germline V gene has CDR1 MGHDK and CDR2 SYGVNS. J lost 2 bases, V lost 4 bases, and 7 bases had no gene match. CDR3 DNA sequence: TGTGCCAGCAGTGGAAGTGTAGCGGGACCCTACAATGAGCAGTTCTTC. Its protein is CASSGSVAGPYNEQFF.

The rearrangement links TRBV20-1 to TRBJ2-5; D gene uncertain. The DNA matches TRBJ2-7 better at its end, which makes the J call doubtful. The CDR3 loop spans 11 amino acids. Germline lookup yields CDR1 DFQATT and CDR2 SNEGSKA (reference sequence). CDR3 region: CSAGRTIEQYF. CDR3 bases: TGCAGTGCTGGTCGAACCATCGAGCAGTACTTC.

The chain is built from TRBV30 and TRBJ1-6, with a possible D match to TRBD1 (5 bases). V gave up 2 bases and J gave up 7 bases, with 9 bases separating them. Germline values: CDR1 GTSNPN, CDR2 SVGIG (reference sequence). The CDR3 spans 13 residues. The DNA of the CDR3 is TGTGCCTGGAGTAGGGCAGGGAATTCACCCCTCCACTTT. It yields the protein CAWSRAGNSPLHF. Full variable domain (remainder filled in from reference TRBV30 and TRBJ1-6): SQTIHQWPATLVQPVGSPLSLECTVEGTSNPNLYWYRQAAGRGLQLLFYSVGIGQISSEVPQNLSASRPQDRQFILSSKKLLLSDSGFYLCAWSRAGNSPLHFGNGTRLTVT.

The J gene is TRBJ2-2, the V gene TRBV2, with D maybe TRBD2 (5 bases). The CDR3 contains 17 residues. Germline loops: CDR1 SNHLY, CDR2 FYNNEI. V was cut by 8 bases and J by 3 bases, with 22 bases left in between. The CDR3 loop is CASGGGRGLGDTGELFF. The CDR3 coding sequence is TGTGCCAGCGGTGGTGGGAGAGGGTTAGGTGACACCGGGGAGCTGTTTTTT.

The CDR3 region has the DNA TGCAGCGCATCCCGAGGGGGGGGTAATGAAAAACTGTTTTTT. Translated: CSASRGGGNEKLFF. J is TRBJ1-4 and V is TRBV29-1, with D perhaps TRBD1 (6 bases). CDR3 length: 14 residues. Trimming took 7 bases from V and 4 from J, leaving 16 bases between them. Germline values: CDR1 SQVTM, CDR2 ANQGSEA.

This clone has more than one count but fewer than ten. The V call is TRBV6-1, the J call TRBJ1-2; no definite D call. There are 15 residues in the CDR3. Looked up from germline, CDR1 is MNHNS and CDR2 is SASEGT. The ends were cut back, 6 bases at V and 4 bases at J, with 18 bases in the middle. The CDR3 DNA sequence: TGTGCCAGCAGGGGCGCTCCCCCTGTATCCTATGGCTACACCTTC. This gives the protein CASRGAPPVSYGYTF.

The J gene is TRBJ2-1, the V gene TRBV19; 8 bases are a match to TRBD1. The CDR3 loop spans 17 amino acids. J gave up 7 bases and V 1 base, and 12 bases lay outside the gene matches. CDR1 LNHDA and CDR2 SQIVND come from the germline V gene (reference sequence). The CDR3 sequence is CASSIGLLTGGRNEQFF. DNA for the CDR3: TGTGCCAGTAGTATAGGTTTATTAACAGGGGGAAGGAATGAGCAGTTCTTC.

For the CDR3, the DNA is TGTGCCAGCAGCTTCGGACAGGGAATCGATGAGCAGTTCTTC. Amino acids: CASSFGQGIDEQFF. The V and J genes are TRBV7-9 and TRBJ2-1, with 8 nucleotides matching TRBD1. This CDR3 region has 14 residues. In germline, CDR1 is SEHNR, CDR2 FQNEAQ (reference sequence). J was trimmed by 8 bases and V by 3 bases; bases with no gene match: 6.